This TCR beta chain came from a study of OX40 agonist ivuxolimab in advanced cancers. Looking at the study overall: The dose-escalation cohort was about 86% male, with a mean age of about 56 years, ranging about 23 to 90.

Regarding this clone: Its antigen remains unidentified.

General study findings and limits: The study observed clonal expansion of CD4+ and CD8+ blood T cells by week 6 at 0.1 to 3.0 mg/kg. The mean number of expanded clones was higher in CD8+ T cells than in CD4+. Certain nonresponders additionally had low normalized T-cell clonal expansion.

TCRdb's copy holds only in-frame clones and misses some; the assay was immunoSEQ multiplex PCR. This table holds fewer than 60,000 clones, roughly nine tenths found once. Germline assignment: CDR1 SGHAT and CDR2 FQDESV (reference sequence). Unmatched junction bases numbered 6, after V lost 2 bases and J lost 0 bases. The CDR3 loop spans 18 amino acids. The chain employs TRBV11-1 and TRBJ2-3; 12 nucleotides align to TRBD2. This TCR was sampled from an adult with an advanced solid tumor such as melanoma, head and neck, liver or kidney cancer. Sequenced material: CD4+ or CD8+ T cells sorted from blood, taken in a trial of the OX40 agonist ivuxolimab. In DNA form, the CDR3 reads TGTGCCAGCAGCTTACGACTAGCGGGGGAGTATAGCACAGATACGCAGTATTTT. Its protein product is CASSLRLAGEYSTDTQYF.